Sequencing of this TCR beta chain was carried out in a study of blood T cell repertoires in COVID-19. One Seattle source followed patients from active infection through their disease course. This clone is a singleton in its sample. Profiled with immunoSEQ multiplex PCR; TCRdb holds only in-frame clones, not every one. The table lists 150,000 to 200,000 clones, about 90% of them singletons. The clonotype comes from a man aged 25-45 years with COVID-19, enrolled during active disease. The sample comprised peripheral blood.

CDR3 residues: CAWSVGLLLGQENSPLHF. The CDR3 bases are TGTGCCTGGAGTGTTGGGCTCCTCTTGGGACAGGAAAATTCACCCCTCCACTTT. The chain couples TRBV30 to TRBJ1-6; 8 bases match TRBD1. The V gene end was trimmed by 0 bases and the J gene end by 7 bases; junction bases not matched to a gene: 14. In germline, CDR1 is GTSNPN, CDR2 SVGIG (reference sequence). The CDR3 runs to 18 residues.